The 3 T cell receptor beta chains below all came from one sample that was sequenced in a study of T cell responses to AZD1222 COVID-19 vaccine. Sequenced by immunoSEQ multiplex PCR; TCRdb stores in-frame clones only, minus some. The table has 65,000 to 70,000 clones, about nine tenths seen once; the top ten hold about 8.2%. The source material was peripheral blood, sampled on day 0 of AZD1222 vaccination. All receptors come from an adult in good health.

The rearrangement uses TRBV5-1 and TRBJ2-7; 7 bases fit TRBD2. Germline V gene sequence: CDR1 SGHRS, CDR2 YFSETQ. This CDR3 has 14 residues. The ends lost 0 bases at V and 2 bases at J; junction bases unmatched: 2. The DNA of the CDR3 is TGCGCCAGCAGCTTGGCTAGCGGAACCTACGAGCAGTACTTC. Protein product: CASSLASGTYEQYF.

This clone has a single count. The chain recombines TRBV5-1 with TRBJ1-1; TRBD1 might be the D (5 bases). The V end was cut by 6 bases, the J end by 0 bases, with 21 bases between. The CDR3 is 17 residues long. Germline values: CDR1 SGHRS, CDR2 YFSETQ. The CDR3 region is CASTSPYSGEMNTEAFF. As DNA, the CDR3 is TGCGCCAGCACATCTCCTTACTCGGGGGAAATGAACACTGAAGCTTTCTTT.

The rearrangement uses TRBV19 and TRBJ2-1; 7 nucleotides align to TRBD1. V shed 4 bases and J 2 bases; nucleotides not matched to a gene: 5. The V gene's germline CDR1 is LNHDA and CDR2 SQIVND (reference sequence). The CDR3 consists of 15 residues. The CDR3 sequence: CASSKQGLAYNEQFF. CDR3 in DNA: TGTGCCAGTAGTAAACAGGGGTTAGCCTACAATGAGCAGTTCTTC.